The text below deals with one TCR beta chain. These data are taken from a study of blood T cell repertoires in COVID-19. The overall study: COVID-19 samples from acute and convalescent phases originated in the United States, Italy and Spain. Sources were T cells, B-cell-depleted T cells, or PBMCs; the material itself was cDNA or gDNA.

The V and J ends lost 2 bases and 5 bases respectively, with 16 bases between them. Germline V CDR1 and CDR2: LNHNV, YYDKDF (reference sequence). The CDR3 runs to 17 residues. In the study's own analysis: Scientists estimated how many nucleated cells there were by amplifying reference gene primers. Data came from immunoSEQ multiplex PCR; TCRdb stores just in-frame clones and leaves some out. V, J and clone size were drawn from that table, and D and trimming were deduced from the DNA. The sample lists roughly 230,000 clones, approximately 85% occurring once. This receptor was taken from a human donor in a cohort sampled during active COVID-19. V and J are TRBV15 and TRBJ1-6; tentatively, D is TRBD1 (6 bases). The source material was peripheral blood. Here the CDR3 DNA reads TGTGCCACCAGCAGAACTATTCGGACAGAACATAATTCACCCCTCCACTTT. Translating it yields CATSRTIRTEHNSPLHF. The entire variable domain, with the rest obtained from reference TRBV15 and TRBJ1-6, is as follows: DAMVIQNPRYQVTQFGKPVTLSCSQTLNHNVMYWYQQKSSQAPKLLFHYYDKDFNNEADTPDNFQSRRPNTSFCFLDIRSPGLGDTAMYLCATSRTIRTEHNSPLHFGNGTRLTVT.